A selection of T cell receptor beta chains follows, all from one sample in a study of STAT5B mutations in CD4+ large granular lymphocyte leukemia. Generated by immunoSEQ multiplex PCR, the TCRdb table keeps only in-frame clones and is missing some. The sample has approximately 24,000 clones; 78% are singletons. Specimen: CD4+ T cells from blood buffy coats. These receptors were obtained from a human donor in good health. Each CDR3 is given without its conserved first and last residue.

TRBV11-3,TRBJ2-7,ASSLKSGYEQY
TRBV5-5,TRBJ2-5,ASSRLAGGEETQY
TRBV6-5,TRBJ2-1,ASRRLAGGVNEQF
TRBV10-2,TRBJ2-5,ASSESLTAEIQY
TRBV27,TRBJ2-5,ASSLGLAPQETQY
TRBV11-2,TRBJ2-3,ASSSPRGPEAQY
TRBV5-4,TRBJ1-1,ASSLPGPLNTEAF
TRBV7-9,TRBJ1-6,ASSLREVRSPLH
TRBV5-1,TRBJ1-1,ASSLRAGQNTEAF
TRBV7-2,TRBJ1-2,ASSSTTGVYGYT
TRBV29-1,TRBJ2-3,SVQTSGTDTQY
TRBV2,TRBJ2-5,ASKTSEETQY
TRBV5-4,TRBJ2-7,ASSLATGAYEQY
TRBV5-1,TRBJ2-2,ASSLSGTSGTIPGELF